This T cell receptor beta chain derives from a study of blood T cell repertoires in COVID-19. Study processing details: Amplification of reference gene primers was used by the study to estimate nucleated cell counts. Here immunoSEQ multiplex PCR was the method, and the copy in TCRdb shows in-frame clones only, minus some. V, J and clone size were drawn from that table, and D and trimming were deduced from the DNA. The sample lists around 75,000 clones, roughly 89% occurring once. CDR3 length: 13 residues. Germline values: CDR1 ENHRY, CDR2 SYGVKD. With 6 bases removed from V and 3 bases from J, the gap between germline ends came to 11 bases.

The receptor was derived from a man aged 50 to 60 with acute or convalescent COVID-19. Sequencing used peripheral blood. The chain links TRBV10-3 to TRBJ1-2; weak D call: TRBD1 (5 bases). The CDR3 DNA follows: TGTGCCATCAGCCATACAGGAGACTATGGCTACACCTTC. It translates to CAISHTGDYGYTF.